What follows are 3 T cell receptor beta chains derived from one specimen sequenced in a study of blood T cell repertoires in COVID-19. Sequencing used immunoSEQ multiplex PCR; TCRdb keeps in-frame clones, though not all of them. The sample includes approximately 75,000 clones, 80% to 95% of them seen just once. The sequencing input was peripheral blood. The receptors derive from a human donor in a cohort sampled during active COVID-19.

This sequence joins TRBV21-1 and TRBJ2-6; the table assigns TRBD1, which was not confirmed against the DNA. TRBV21-1 is classified as a pseudogene. This CDR3 is built from 17 residues. This chain's CDR3 is CASIDSGASSGANVLTF. CDR3 nucleotides: TGTGCCAGCATCGATAGTGGGGCTAGCTCTGGGGCCAACGTCCTGACTTTC.

This chain joins TRBV28 and TRBJ2-7, with D possibly matching TRBD1 (7 bases). Trimming took off 2 bases at V and 7 bases at J, with 12 bases between the two ends. Per germline, CDR1 MDHEN and CDR2 SYDVKM. The CDR3 covers 13 residues. This chain's CDR3 is CASSLGQGGEQYF. The CDR3 DNA follows: TGTGCCAGCAGTTTAGGGCAGGGGGGTGAGCAGTACTTC.

The V gene is TRBV3-1 (or the pseudogene TRBV3-2), the J gene TRBJ1-5; D perhaps matches TRBD1 (6 bases). The germline V gene encodes CDR1 LGHDT and CDR2 YNNKEL (reference sequence). The CDR3 has 15 residues. Trimming removed 2 bases from V and 5 bases from J, with 13 bases in between. CDR3 region: CASSQSTGLYQPQHF. The CDR3 DNA follows: TGTGCCAGCAGCCAATCGACAGGCCTCTATCAGCCCCAGCATTTT.